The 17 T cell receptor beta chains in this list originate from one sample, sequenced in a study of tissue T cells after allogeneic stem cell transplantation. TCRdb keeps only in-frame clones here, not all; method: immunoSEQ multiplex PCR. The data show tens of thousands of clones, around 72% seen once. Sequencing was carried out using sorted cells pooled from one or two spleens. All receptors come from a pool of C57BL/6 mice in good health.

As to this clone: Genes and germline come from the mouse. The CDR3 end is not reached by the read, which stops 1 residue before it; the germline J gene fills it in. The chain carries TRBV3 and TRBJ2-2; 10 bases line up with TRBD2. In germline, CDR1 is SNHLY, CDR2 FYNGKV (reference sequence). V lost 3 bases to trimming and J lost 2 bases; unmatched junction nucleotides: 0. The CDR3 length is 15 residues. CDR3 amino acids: CASSLGLGNTGQLYF. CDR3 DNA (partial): TGTGCCAGCAGCTTGGGACTGGGGAACACCGGGCAGCTCTAC.

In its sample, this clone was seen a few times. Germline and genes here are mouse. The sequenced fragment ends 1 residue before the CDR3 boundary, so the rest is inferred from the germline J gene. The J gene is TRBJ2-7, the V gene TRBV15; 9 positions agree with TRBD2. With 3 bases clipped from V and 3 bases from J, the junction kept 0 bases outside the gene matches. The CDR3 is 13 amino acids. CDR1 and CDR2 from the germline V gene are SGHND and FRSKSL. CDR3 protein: CASSFWGGYEQYF. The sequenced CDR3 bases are TGTGCCAGCAGTTTCTGGGGGGGCTATGAACAGTAC.

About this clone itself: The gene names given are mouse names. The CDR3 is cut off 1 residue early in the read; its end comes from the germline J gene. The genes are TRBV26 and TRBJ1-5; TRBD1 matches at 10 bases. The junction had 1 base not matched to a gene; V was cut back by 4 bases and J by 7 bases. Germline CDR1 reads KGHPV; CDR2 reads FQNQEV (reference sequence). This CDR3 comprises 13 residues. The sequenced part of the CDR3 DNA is TGTGCCAGCAGTCCGGGACAGGGGCAGGCTCCGCTT. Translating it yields CASSPGQGQAPL. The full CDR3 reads CASSPGQGQAPLF.

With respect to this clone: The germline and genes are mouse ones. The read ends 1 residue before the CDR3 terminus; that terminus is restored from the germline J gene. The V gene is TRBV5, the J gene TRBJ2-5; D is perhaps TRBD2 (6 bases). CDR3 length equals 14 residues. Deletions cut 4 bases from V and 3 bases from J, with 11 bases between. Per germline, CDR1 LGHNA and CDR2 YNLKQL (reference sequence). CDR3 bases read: TGTGCCAGCAGCCGCCGGGACTTTCAAGACACCCAGTAC. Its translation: CASSRRDFQDTQY. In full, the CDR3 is CASSRRDFQDTQYF.

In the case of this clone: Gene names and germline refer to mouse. Incomplete CDR3 DNA: TGTGCCAGCAGTGGTGACAGGGGCTATGCTGAGCAGTTC. This gives the protein CASSGDRGYAEQF. The entire CDR3 sequence reads CASSGDRGYAEQFF. This rearrangement joins TRBV13-1 to TRBJ2-1; 8 bases are shared with TRBD1. The read halts 1 residue ahead of the CDR3 end, with the missing end drawn from the germline J gene. Germline values: CDR1 NSHNY, CDR2 SYGAGN. V was clipped by 3 bases and J by 3 bases; unmatched bases: 2. The CDR3 sequence is 14 residues long.

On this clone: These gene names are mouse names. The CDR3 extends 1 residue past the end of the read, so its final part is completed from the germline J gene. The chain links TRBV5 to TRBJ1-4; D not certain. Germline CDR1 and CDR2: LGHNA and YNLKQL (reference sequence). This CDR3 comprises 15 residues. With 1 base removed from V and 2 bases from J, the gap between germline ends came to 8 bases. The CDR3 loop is CASSQATKSNERLFF. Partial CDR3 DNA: TGTGCCAGCAGCCAAGCGACAAAATCCAACGAAAGATTATTT.

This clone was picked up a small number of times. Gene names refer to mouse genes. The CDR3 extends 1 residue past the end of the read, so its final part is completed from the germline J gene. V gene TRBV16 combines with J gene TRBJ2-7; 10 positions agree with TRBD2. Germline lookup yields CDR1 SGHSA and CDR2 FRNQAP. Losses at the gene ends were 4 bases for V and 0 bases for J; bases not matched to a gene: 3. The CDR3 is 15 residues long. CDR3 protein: CASSSYWGGSYEQYF. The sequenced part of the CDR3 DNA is TGTGCAAGCAGCTCCTACTGGGGGGGCTCCTATGAACAGTAC.

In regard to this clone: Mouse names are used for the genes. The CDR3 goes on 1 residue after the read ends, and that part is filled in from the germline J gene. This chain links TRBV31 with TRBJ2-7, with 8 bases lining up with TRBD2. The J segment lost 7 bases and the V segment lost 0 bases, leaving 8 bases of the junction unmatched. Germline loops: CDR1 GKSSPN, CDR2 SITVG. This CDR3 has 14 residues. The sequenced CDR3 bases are TGTGCCTGGAGTCTAGGCGGGGGGGCGCGAGAACAGTAC. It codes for CAWSLGGGAREQY. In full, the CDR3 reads CAWSLGGGAREQYF.

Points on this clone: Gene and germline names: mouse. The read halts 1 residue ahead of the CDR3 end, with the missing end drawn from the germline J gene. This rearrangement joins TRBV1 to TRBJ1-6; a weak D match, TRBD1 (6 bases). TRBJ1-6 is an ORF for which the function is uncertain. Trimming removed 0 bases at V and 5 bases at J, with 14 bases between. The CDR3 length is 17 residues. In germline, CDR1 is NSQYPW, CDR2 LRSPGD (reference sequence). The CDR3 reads CTCSADGGGADNSPLYF. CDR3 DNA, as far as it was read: TGCACCTGCAGTGCAGATGGGGGGGGCGCGGATAATTCGCCCCTCTAC.

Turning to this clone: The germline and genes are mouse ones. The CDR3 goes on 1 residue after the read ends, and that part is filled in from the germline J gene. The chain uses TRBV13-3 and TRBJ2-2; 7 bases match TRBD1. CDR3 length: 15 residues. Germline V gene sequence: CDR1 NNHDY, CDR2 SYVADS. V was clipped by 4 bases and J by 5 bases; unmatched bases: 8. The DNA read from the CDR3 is TGTGCCAGCAGTAAGGGGACAGCCAAGACCGGGCAGCTCTAC. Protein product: CASSKGTAKTGQLY. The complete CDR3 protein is CASSKGTAKTGQLYF.

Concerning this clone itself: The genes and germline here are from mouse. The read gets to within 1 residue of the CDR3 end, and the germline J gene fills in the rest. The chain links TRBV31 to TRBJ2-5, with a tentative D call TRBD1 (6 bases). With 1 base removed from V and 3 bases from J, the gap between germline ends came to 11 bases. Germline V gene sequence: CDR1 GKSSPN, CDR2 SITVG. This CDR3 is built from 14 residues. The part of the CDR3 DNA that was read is TGTGCCTGGAGTCGCGAGGACAGTCAAGACACCCAGTAC. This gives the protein CAWSREDSQDTQY. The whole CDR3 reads CAWSREDSQDTQYF.

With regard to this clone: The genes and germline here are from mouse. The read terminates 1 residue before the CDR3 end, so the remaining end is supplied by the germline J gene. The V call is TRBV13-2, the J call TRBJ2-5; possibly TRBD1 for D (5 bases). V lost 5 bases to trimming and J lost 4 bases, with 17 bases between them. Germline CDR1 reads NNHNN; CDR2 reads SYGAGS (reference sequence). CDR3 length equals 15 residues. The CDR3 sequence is CASGPLREGKDTQYF. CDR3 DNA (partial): TGTGCCAGCGGCCCCCTCAGGGAGGGAAAAGACACCCAGTAC.

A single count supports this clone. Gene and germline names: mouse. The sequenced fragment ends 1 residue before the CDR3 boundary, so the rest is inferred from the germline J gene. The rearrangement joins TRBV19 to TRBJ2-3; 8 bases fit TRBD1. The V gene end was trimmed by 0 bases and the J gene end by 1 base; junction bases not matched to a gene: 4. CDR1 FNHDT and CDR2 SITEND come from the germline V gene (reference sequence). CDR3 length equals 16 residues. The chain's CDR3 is CASSIGQGAGAETLYF. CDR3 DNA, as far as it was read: TGTGCCAGCAGTATAGGGCAGGGGGCGGGTGCAGAAACGCTGTAT.

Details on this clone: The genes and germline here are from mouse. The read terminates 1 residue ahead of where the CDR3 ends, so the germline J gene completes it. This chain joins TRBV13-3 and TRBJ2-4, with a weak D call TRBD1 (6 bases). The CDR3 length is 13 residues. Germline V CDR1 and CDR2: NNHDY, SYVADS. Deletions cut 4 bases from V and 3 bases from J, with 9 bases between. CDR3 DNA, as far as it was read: TGTGCCAGCAGTCGACAGGCCCAAAACACCTTGTAC. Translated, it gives CASSRQAQNTLY. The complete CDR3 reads CASSRQAQNTLYF.

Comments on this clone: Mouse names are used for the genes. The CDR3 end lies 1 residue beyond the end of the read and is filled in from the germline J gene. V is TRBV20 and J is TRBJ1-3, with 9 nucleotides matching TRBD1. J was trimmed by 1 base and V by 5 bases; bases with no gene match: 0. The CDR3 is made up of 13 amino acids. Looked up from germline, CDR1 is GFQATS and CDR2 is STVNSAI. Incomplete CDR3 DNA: TGTGGTGCTGGGACAGGGTCTGGAAATACGCTCTAT. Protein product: CGAGTGSGNTLY. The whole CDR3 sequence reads CGAGTGSGNTLYF.

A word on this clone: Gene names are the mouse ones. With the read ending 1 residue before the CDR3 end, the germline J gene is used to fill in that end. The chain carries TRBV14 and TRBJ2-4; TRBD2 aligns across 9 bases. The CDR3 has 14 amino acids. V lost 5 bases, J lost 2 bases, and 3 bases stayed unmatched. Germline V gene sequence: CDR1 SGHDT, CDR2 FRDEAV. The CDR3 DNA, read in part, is TGTGCCAGCAGCCGACTGGGGGATCAAAACACCTTGTAC. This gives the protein CASSRLGDQNTLY. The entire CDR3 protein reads CASSRLGDQNTLYF.

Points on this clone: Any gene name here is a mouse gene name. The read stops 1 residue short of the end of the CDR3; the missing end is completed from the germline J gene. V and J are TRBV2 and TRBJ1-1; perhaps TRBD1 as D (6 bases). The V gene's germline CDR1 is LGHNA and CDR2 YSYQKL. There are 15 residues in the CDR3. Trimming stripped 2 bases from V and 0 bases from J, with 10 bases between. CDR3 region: CASSQSRGANTEVFF. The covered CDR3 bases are TGTGCCAGCAGCCAAAGCAGGGGTGCAAACACAGAAGTCTTC.